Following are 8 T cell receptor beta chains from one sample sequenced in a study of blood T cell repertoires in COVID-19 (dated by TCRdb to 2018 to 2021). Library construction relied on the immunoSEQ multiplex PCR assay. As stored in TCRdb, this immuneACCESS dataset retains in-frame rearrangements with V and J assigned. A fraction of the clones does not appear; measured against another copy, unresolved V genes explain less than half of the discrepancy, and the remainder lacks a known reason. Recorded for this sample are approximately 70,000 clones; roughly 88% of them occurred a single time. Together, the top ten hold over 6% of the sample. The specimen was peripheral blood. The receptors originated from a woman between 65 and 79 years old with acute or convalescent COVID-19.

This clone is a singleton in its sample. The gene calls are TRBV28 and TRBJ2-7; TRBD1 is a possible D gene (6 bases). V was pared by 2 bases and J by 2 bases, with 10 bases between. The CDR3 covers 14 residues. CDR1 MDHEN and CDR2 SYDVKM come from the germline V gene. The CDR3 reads CASSLQGPPYEQYF. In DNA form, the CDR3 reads TGTGCCAGCAGTTTACAGGGGCCTCCCTACGAGCAGTACTTC. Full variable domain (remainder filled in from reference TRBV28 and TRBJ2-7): DVKVTQSSRYLVKRTGEKVFLECVQDMDHENMFWYRQDPGLGLRLIYFSYDVKMKEKGDIPEGYSVSREKKERFSLILESASTNQTSMYLCASSLQGPPYEQYFGPGTRLTVT.

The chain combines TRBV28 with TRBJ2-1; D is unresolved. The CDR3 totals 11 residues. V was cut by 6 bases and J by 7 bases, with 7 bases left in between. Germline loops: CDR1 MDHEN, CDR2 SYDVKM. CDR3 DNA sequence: TGTGCCAGCAGCAGTTGGAATGAGCAGTTCTTC. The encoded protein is CASSSWNEQFF.

The CDR3 protein is CASSPYGTGGSPLHF. Written as DNA, the CDR3 is TGTGCCAGCAGCCCATACGGGACAGGGGGTTCACCCCTCCACTTT. The chain employs TRBV28 and TRBJ1-6, with TRBD1 matching 11 bases. Germline V lookup: CDR1 MDHEN, CDR2 SYDVKM. The CDR3 runs to 15 residues. The V segment lost 6 bases and the J segment 9 bases; nucleotides outside the gene matches: 7. Complete variable domain (other parts from reference TRBV28 and TRBJ1-6): DVKVTQSSRYLVKRTGEKVFLECVQDMDHENMFWYRQDPGLGLRLIYFSYDVKMKEKGDIPEGYSVSREKKERFSLILESASTNQTSMYLCASSPYGTGGSPLHFGNGTRLTVT.

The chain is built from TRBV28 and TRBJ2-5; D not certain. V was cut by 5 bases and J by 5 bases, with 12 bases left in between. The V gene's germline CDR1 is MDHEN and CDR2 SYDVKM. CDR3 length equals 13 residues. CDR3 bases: TGTGCCAGCAGTATGACTGGAGTGGAGACCCAGTACTTC. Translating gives CASSMTGVETQYF.

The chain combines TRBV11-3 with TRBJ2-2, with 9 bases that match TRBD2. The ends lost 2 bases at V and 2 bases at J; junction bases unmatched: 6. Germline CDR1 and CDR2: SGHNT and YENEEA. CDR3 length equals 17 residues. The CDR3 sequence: CASSLPKTSGNTGELFF. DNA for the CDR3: TGTGCCAGCAGCTTACCTAAGACTAGCGGTAACACCGGGGAGCTGTTTTTT.

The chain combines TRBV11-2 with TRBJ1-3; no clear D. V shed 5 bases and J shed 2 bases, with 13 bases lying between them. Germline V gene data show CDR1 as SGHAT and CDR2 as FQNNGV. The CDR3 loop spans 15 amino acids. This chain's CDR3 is CASSPRGGTGNTIYF. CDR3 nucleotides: TGTGCCAGCAGCCCCCGTGGAGGGACTGGAAACACCATATATTTT.

This chain's CDR3 is CAWSDRGLYEQYF. DNA of the CDR3: TGTGCCTGGAGCGACAGGGGATTATACGAGCAGTACTTC. The rearrangement links TRBV30 to TRBJ2-7, with TRBD1 matching 8 bases. CDR1 and CDR2 (germline): GTSNPN, SVGIG (reference sequence). This CDR3 contains 13 residues. Trimming removed 3 bases from V and 4 bases from J; junction bases left unmatched: 5.

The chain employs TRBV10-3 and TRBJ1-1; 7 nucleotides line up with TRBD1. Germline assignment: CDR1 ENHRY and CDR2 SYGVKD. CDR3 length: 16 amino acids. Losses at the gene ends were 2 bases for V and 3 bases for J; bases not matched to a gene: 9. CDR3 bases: TGTGCCATCAGTGAGCAGGACAGGTCAGGATACACTGAAGCTTTCTTT. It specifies CAISEQDRSGYTEAFF.